A single T cell receptor (beta chain) is shown here with its context. Its antigen is still unknown. No much larger clonotype is one base removed from it; base qualities were not supplied. CDR1 and CDR2, per the germline V gene, are MGHDK and SYGVNS. After removal of 4 bases from V and 5 bases from J, the junction retains 6 bases not matched to a gene. The CDR3 has 14 amino acids, counting the end cysteine and phenylalanine. Just CDR3 DNA is preserved here, 42 bases in frame from base 1. This specimen belongs to a study of cytomegalovirus exposure and HLA in healthy donors (dated by TCRdb to 2017 to 2019). About the study as a whole: In an earlier analysis of fewer than 750 of the donors, around 290 Gb of sequence data and just under 120 million unique TCR beta sequences from 150 million to 200 million T cells were reported. An early release that covered 640 HLA-typed donors contained about 290 gigabases of sequencing data and around 85 million unique TCR sequences. Of the roughly 400 genotyped donors, over 80% were placed in the genetic ancestry cluster associated with self-reported Caucasian donors. The study aimed to test whether signatures of past pathogen exposure could be identified by cataloging public T cell receptors. The study used immunosequencing to profile the T cell repertoires of about 670 subjects and linked those repertoires to cytomegalovirus serostatus. Along with the approximately 700-subject first cohort, a separate validation cohort of over 90 different subjects was used. To predict cytomegalovirus infection status, the study brought together high-throughput TCR immunosequencing, statistical association of individual TCRs with disease status, and machine learning. To study patterns of TCR occurrence, a later analysis re-analyzed previously published TCR beta repertoires from 600 to 750 donors and added high-resolution HLA genotyping. Rather than drawing on any new phenotypic data, the later analysis identified candidate immune exposures from TCR beta sequences and the way those sequences occurred across donors. In an earlier analysis of roughly 540 of the donors, high-throughput TCR beta sequencing was used to judge whether each TCR beta V gene segment behaved as functional or pseudogenic. Donor age, sex, ethnicity and CMV serostatus were collected together with the repertoire data. A later genetic analysis used genome-wide SNP genotypes for about 65% of the 666 donors, treating that subset as a discovery cohort. All discovery cohort repertoires had been generated using a single sequencing platform. HLA typing included class I and class II loci at four-digit resolution. Typing coverage differed by locus: A, B, C, DRB1 and DQB1 were typed in roughly 620-630 donors, DQA1 in 522, DPA1 in approximately 610, and DPB1 in just under 490. A handful of DR-DQ haplotypes were treated as single units for association and clustering because of strong linkage in the cohort. Among about 390 genotyped donors of the cohort, an average of about 240,000 unique TCR beta nucleotide sequences were sequenced per donor, roughly 18% of them non-productive.

The library relied on the immunoSEQ multiplex PCR assay. For the multiplex PCR, a mixture combining 60 forward primers for TCR Vbeta segments and 13 reverse primers for TCR Jbeta segments was used. The CDR3 region of rearranged TCR beta genes was amplified from genomic DNA with a multiplex PCR assay. Amplified TCR beta libraries were sequenced as 87-base-pair reads on the Illumina HiSeq System. Turning to the authors' computational methods: Across the 670 or so repertoires, a later analysis counted some 81 million unique TCR beta chains, about 10 million of which were shared by at least two donors. Raw reads were error-corrected and collapsed into unique sequences with a nearest-neighbor algorithm that merged closely related sequences to remove PCR and sequencing errors. To assign V, D and J gene segments, CDR3 sequences were aligned to IMGT reference sequences. For a sequence to be retained, a match of at least six nucleotides to both a V gene segment and a J gene segment was required. Rearrangements were called productive when the CDR3 lacked stop codons and stayed in frame with V and J; all others were non-productive. Following IMGT convention, CDR3 was defined as the stretch from the second conserved V-encoded cysteine up to the conserved J-encoded phenylalanine. Sequences without an unambiguous match to a single V gene segment were excluded from the earlier analysis of a few hundred of the donors. In an earlier analysis of around 600 of the donors, V segments were called functional above 56.7% productive rearrangements and were called segregating when the between-donor standard deviation exceeded 5%. A statistical classification framework was built for diagnosing cytomegalovirus status from the catalog of TCR beta chain sequences. In a later analysis, V and J genes were assigned by comparing TCR nucleotide sequences against IMGT/GENE-DB human TR gene sequences. A later analysis assigned CDR3 sequences and most-parsimonious VDJ recombination scenarios with the TCRdist pipeline. In a later analysis, each TCR beta chain was defined by its CDR3 amino acid sequence together with its V-gene family, and reads without a unique V-gene family were excluded. As a way to deal with suspected cross-contamination and a sequencing artifact, a later analysis dropped roughly 620 nucleotide sequences that were highly shared and had low generation probability. In a later analysis, a clonal expansion index was calculated for each public chain from normalized within-repertoire ranks of inferred template counts. In a later analysis, generation probabilities were computed with a VDJ recombination model fitted to out-of-frame rearrangements, and the resulting probabilities were checked against IGoR. In a later analysis, hypergeometric tests were used to score TCR-TCR, TCR-HLA and TCR-CMV co-occurrence, with a repertoire-size bias correction applied to TCR pairs. A later analysis estimated false discovery rates by permuting HLA or CMV assignments 20 times. A later analysis grouped co-occurring TCRs with DBSCAN, adding TCRdist sequence similarity when clustering within HLA-allele-positive subsets. Co-occurrence clustering excluded repertoires with fewer than 30,000 or more than 120,000 public chains, plus five with anomalous nucleotide sharing. The table comes from immuneACCESS by way of TCRdb, which keeps in-frame sequences with V and J called. Part of the clones is missing from these tables; in studies checked, under half for an unresolved V gene and the rest for unknown reasons. For V, J and clone size, that table is used; D and trimming come from the DNA. For this sample the table gives 100,000 to 150,000 clones, of which 77% were detected only once. Under 5% of the sample is in the top ten clones.

In total, about 650 healthy bone marrow donors made up the cohort. At the time of sampling, every cohort member was nominally healthy, though immune exposures that went unrecorded were likely present. The donor tested CMV seropositive and was one of the 289 seropositive cohort members. Every donor gave a peripheral blood sample, and the peripheral blood mononuclear cells from that sample were used for TCR beta sequencing. The Qiagen DNeasy Blood Extraction Kit was used to extract genomic DNA from the blood cell samples. Study-wide conclusions, independent of this receptor: According to a later analysis, parvovirus B19, influenza, CMV and Epstein-Barr virus appeared linked to several top co-occurrence clusters. About 17 rarely observed V segments, including chromosome 9 orphons, were excluded from the earlier analysis of almost 600 of the donors because counts were too low. At a false discovery rate of 0.05, a later analysis linked 16,000 or so TCR beta sequences to specific HLA alleles. The study gave a list of 150 to 200 TCR beta chains associated with cytomegalovirus. In both the original and validation cohorts, the classifier was reported to diagnose cytomegalovirus status with high specificity and sensitivity. CMV serostatus was the only immune exposure information available for the cohort. A later analysis found that TCR association rates varied across HLA loci, with DRB1 alleles showing the most associated TCRs and HLA-C alleles the fewest. A later genetic analysis reported fewer N-insertions in productive TCRs among donors in an Asian-associated ancestry cluster than the approximately 700-donor mean. A further reported finding was that TCR beta sequences accurately predicted the HLA-A and HLA-B alleles for most subjects in the first cohort. While some public TCRs were present in many individuals, most TCR sequences turned up only very rarely across donors. Some IMGT-functional V segments, including TRBV6-2 and TRBV6-3, could not be told apart with the 87-base-pair reads, so those segments were excluded. Strong co-occurrence of HLA alleles, especially DR and DQ, made assigning TCR associations to individual alleles difficult. Most CMV-associated TCR beta chains appeared to be HLA-restricted in a later analysis, and the HLA associations seemed to be driven largely by CMV exposure. The authors suggested that the approach could potentially be generalized to other disease states and immunological phenotypes. Presence/absence analyses assumed roughly uniform sequencing depth across donors, an assumption that may not hold. Only TCR beta chains were sequenced in this cohort, and the absence of alpha or paired-chain data limited detectable features. In vitro tests confirmed that a few of the cytomegalovirus-associated TCR beta chains recognize cytomegalovirus antigens. Because some donors lacked HLA typing at each locus, the association tests relied only on the typed subset. A later analysis found that HLA-associated TCR beta chains were more clonally expanded and had lower generation probabilities than equally common non-associated chains. In an earlier analysis of around 600 of the donors, most TCR beta V segments were observed in productive rearrangements about 87% or about 30% of the time, broadly matching IMGT annotations. Linkage disequilibrium might explain the correlated functional status among segregating V segments, but an unknown experimental factor could not be ruled out. A cluster of highly shared sequence variants was judged likely to represent a technical artifact of the sequencing pipeline. V-gene and J-gene trimming of TCR beta chains was associated with a missense DCLRE1C variant in a later genetic analysis, and the association was replicated in an independent cohort.

This chain joins TRBV25-1 to TRBJ2-5, with 8 bases in between that match TRBD2. This clonotype originated in a male donor in good health and CMV-seropositive. Sample: PBMCs. The encoded CDR3 is CASSGAGDKETQYF. Here is the DNA: TGTGCCAGCAGTGGAGCGGGGGATAAGGAGACCCAGTACTTC.